This TCR beta chain was identified in a study of CXCR3-negative and CXCR3-positive naive CD8 T cells. Study outcomes and limitations: Within a donor, both naive subsets shared TRBV-TRBJ usage, unlike memory cells.

UMI-labeled 5' RACE TRB cDNA libraries were prepared from the cells. TCRdb reprocessed the 5' RACE reads, keeping one entry per CDR3 protein, no DNA. This repertoire includes around 26,000 distinct CDR3 sequences. Germline CDR1 MDHEN, CDR2 SYDVKM. The CDR3 totals 14 residues. Details on this clonotype: Its antigen is undetermined.

V and J are TRBV28 and TRBJ2-7; TCRdb's D call, TRBD1, is unchecked because there is no DNA. Sequenced input: naive CXCR3- CD8+ T cells from blood. The subset: CD45RO-CCR7+CD27+CD95- naive CD8+ T cells lacking CXCR3 (TNR3-). This sequence was found in a human donor in good health. Some clones in this sample may be carry-over from other donors' samples. CDR3 in amino acids: CASSSRVRSYEQYF.